This is a list of T cell receptor beta chains from one sample in a study of shared clonotypes between healthy human individuals. Produced via immunoSEQ multiplex PCR; TCRdb's table is partial and in-frame only. This sample has roughly 1,100,000 clones, with about three quarters found just once. Sequenced sample: memory CD4+ T cells sorted from blood. The receptors derive from a man aged 18 to 30 in good health. Each CDR3 is given without its conserved first and last residue.

V gene	J gene	CDR3 protein
TRBV2	TRBJ1-6	ASSEWGRNSPLH
TRBV30	TRBJ1-6	AWSVPGAGNSPLH
TRBV10-3	TRBJ2-5	AISRGGETQY
TRBV11-2	TRBJ2-5	ASSPRTSGGGETQY
TRBV5-1	TRBJ2-1	ASSLAASGLYNEQF
TRBV2	TRBJ2-3	ASSGTGKRDTQY
TRBV6-1	TRBJ1-2	ASRRLQGGGYT
TRBV11-1	TRBJ1-6	ASSSSVFGSPLH
TRBV19	TRBJ2-3	ASSILRSSGTDTQY
TRBV7-2	TRBJ2-5	ASSSPGETQY
TRBV6-5	TRBJ1-1	ASSKRTGNTEAF
TRBV5-4	TRBJ2-5	ASSLLGAPAETQY
TRBV11-2	TRBJ2-7	ASSTGDRVRYYEQY
TRBV30	TRBJ1-2	AWSVIPGTSGYT
TRBV2	TRBJ1-2	ASSEARTAHGYT
TRBV7-2	TRBJ2-7	ASSNVAGMGEQY
TRBV15	TRBJ1-5	ATSRDNQPQH
TRBV6-6	TRBJ2-7	ASRSSGLSGGEQY
TRBV11-2	TRBJ2-7	ASSLVGGMGQIYEQY
TRBV7-9	TRBJ1-3	ASSLATGGAYTIY
TRBV7-9	TRBJ1-1	ASSSFTGIAEAF
TRBV2	TRBJ1-1	ASSDGRENTEAF
TRBV18	TRBJ2-7	ASSPGWGYEQY
TRBV5-1	TRBJ1-1	ASSLAVGGNTEAF
TRBV15	TRBJ2-7	ATSRGPGLLSYEQY
TRBV11-3	TRBJ2-1	ASSHGGEGYNEQF
TRBV5-1	TRBJ1-4	ASSLAGKNEKLF
TRBV6-5	TRBJ2-7	ASSRDTNPDEQY